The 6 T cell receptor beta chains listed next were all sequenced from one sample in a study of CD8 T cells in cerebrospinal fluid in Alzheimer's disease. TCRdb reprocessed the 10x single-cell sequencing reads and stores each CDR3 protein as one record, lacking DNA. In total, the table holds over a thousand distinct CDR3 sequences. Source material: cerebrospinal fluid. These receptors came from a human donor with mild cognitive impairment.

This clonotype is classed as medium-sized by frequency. CDR3: CASSLDISQGNQPQHF. V and J are TRBV11-2 and TRBJ1-5. The CDR3 sequence is 16 residues long. Per the germline V gene, CDR1 is SGHAT and CDR2 is FQNNGV.

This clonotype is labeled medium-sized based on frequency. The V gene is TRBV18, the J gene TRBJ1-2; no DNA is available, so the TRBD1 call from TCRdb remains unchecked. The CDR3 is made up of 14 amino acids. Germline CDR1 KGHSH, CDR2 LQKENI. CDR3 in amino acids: CASSLDRGNYGYTF.

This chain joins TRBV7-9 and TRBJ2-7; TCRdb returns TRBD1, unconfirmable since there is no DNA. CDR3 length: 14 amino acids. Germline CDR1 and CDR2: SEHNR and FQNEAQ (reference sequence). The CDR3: CASSLNPGGNEQYF.

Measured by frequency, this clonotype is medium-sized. The CDR3 here is CASSSLAYGGAMDYIQYF. The rearrangement uses TRBV27 and TRBJ2-4; TCRdb selects TRBD1, and the lack of DNA leaves this call unchecked. Germline V gene data show CDR1 as MNHEY and CDR2 as SMNVEV (reference sequence). The CDR3 sequence is 18 residues long.

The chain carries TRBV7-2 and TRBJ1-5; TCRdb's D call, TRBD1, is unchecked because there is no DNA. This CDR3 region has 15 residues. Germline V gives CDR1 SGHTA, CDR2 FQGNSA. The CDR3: CASSSRWGHDQPQHF.

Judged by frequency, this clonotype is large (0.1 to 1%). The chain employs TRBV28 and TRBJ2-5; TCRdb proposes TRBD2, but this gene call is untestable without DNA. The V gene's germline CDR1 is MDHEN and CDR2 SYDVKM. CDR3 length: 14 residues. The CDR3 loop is CASSLQGASETQYF.